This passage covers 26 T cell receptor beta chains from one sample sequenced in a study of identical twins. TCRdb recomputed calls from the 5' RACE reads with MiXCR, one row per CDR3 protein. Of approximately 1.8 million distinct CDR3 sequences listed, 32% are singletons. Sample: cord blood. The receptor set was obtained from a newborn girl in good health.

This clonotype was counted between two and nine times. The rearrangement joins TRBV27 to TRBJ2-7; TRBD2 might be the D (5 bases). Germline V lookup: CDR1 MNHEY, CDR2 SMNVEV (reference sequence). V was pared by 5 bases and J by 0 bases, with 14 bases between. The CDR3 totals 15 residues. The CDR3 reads CASSPSSSDSYEQYF. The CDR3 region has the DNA TGTGCCAGCAGTCCGTCTAGCTCCGACTCCTACGAGCAGTACTTC.

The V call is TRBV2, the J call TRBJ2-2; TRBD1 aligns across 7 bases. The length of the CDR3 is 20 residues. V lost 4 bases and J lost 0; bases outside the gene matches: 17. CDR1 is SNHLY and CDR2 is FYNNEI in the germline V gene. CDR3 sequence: CASSGEYETGHLPNTGELFF. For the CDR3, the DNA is TGTGCCAGCAGTGGAGAGTATGAGACAGGGCATTTACCGAACACCGGGGAGCTGTTTTTT.

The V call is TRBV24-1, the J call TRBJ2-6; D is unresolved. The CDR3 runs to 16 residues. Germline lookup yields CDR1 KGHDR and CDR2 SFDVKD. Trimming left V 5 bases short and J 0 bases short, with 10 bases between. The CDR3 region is CATSGKGGSGANVLTF. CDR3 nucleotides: TGTGCCACCAGTGGGAAAGGTGGCTCTGGGGCCAACGTCCTGACTTTC.

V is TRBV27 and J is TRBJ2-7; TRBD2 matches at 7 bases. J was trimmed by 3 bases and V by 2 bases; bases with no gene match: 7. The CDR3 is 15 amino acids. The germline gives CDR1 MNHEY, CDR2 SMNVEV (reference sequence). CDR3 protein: CASSLRLAVVYEQYF. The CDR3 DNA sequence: TGTGCCAGCAGTTTACGGCTAGCGGTGGTCTACGAGCAGTACTTC.

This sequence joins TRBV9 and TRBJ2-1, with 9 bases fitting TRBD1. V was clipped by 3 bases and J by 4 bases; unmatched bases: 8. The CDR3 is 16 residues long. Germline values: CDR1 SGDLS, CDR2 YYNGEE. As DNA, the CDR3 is TGTGCCAGCAGCGCTAGGTCCGGGACAGGGTACAATGAGCAGTTCTTC. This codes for CASSARSGTGYNEQFF. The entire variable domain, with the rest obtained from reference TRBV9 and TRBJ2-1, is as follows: DSGVTQTPKHLITATGQRVTLRCSPRSGDLSVYWYQQSLDQGLQFLIQYYNGEERAKGNILERFSAQQFPDLHSELNLSSLELGDSALYFCASSARSGTGYNEQFFGPGTRLTVL.

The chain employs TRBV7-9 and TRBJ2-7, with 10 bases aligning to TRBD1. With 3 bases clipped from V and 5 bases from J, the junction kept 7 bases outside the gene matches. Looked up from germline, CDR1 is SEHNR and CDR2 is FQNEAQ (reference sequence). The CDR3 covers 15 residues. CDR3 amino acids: CASSFVRQGADEQYF. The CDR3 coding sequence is TGTGCCAGCAGCTTTGTGCGACAGGGGGCAGACGAGCAGTACTTC.

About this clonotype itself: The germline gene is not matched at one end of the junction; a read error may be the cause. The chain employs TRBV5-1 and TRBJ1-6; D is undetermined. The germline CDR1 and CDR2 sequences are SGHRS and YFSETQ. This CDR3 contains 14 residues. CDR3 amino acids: CASSVTVRVSPPHF. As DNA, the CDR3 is TGCGCCAGCAGCGTGACCGTTCGGGTTTCACCCCCCCACTTT.

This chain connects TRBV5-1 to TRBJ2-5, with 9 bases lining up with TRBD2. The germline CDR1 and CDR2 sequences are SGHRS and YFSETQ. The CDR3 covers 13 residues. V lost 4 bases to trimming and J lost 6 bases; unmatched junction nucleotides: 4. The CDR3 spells CASSGTSRQTQYF. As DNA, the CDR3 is TGCGCCAGCAGCGGGACTAGCAGGCAGACCCAGTACTTC. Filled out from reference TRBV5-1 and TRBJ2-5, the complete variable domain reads KAGVTQTPRYLIKTRGQQVTLSCSPISGHRSVSWYQQTPGQGLQFLFEYFSETQRNKGNFPGRFSGRQFSNSRSEMNVSTLELGDSALYLCASSGTSRQTQYFGPGTRLLVL.

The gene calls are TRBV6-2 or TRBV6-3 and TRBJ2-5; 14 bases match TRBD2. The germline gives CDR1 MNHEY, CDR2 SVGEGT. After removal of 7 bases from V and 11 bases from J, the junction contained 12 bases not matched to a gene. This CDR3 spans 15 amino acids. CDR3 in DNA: TGTGCCAGCACCGAAAGACTAGCGGGAGGGGATGAGCAGTACTTC. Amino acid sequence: CASTERLAGGDEQYF.

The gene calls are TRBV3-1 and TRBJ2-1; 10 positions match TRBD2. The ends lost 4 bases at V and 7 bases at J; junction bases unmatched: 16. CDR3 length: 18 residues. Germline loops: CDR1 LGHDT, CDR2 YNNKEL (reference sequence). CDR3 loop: CASSRYLILAGVSNEQFF. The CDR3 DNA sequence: TGTGCCAGCAGCCGCTACCTAATCCTAGCGGGAGTTAGTAATGAGCAGTTCTTC.

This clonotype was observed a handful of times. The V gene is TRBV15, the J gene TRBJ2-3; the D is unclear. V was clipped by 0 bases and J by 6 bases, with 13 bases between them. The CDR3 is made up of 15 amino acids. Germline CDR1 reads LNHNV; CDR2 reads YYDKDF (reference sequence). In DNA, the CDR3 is TGTGCCACCAGCAGAGAGCCTACCCAACAGGATACGCAGTATTTT. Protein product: CATSREPTQQDTQYF. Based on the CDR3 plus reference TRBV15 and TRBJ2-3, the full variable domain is DAMVIQNPRYQVTQFGKPVTLSCSQTLNHNVMYWYQQKSSQAPKLLFHYYDKDFNNEADTPDNFQSRRPNTSFCFLDIRSPGLGDTAMYLCATSREPTQQDTQYFGPGTRLTVL.

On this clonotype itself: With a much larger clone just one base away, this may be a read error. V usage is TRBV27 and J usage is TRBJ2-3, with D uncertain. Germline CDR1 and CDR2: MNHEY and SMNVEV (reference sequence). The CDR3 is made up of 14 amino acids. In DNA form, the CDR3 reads TGTGCCAGCAGTTTAAGGGCTCGCACAGATATGCAGTATTTT. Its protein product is CASSLRARTDMQYF.

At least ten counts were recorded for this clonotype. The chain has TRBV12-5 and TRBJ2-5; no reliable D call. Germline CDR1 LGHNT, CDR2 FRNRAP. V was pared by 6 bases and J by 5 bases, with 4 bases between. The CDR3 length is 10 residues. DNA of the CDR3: TGTGCTAGTGGACGGGAGACCCAGTACTTC. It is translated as CASGRETQYF.

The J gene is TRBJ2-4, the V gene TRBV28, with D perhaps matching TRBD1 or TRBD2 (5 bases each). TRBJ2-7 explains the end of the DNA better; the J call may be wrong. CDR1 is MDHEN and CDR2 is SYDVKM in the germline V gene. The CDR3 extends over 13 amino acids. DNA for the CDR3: TGTGCCAGCAGTTATCCAGGGACCCACGAGCAGTACTTC. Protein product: CASSYPGTHEQYF.

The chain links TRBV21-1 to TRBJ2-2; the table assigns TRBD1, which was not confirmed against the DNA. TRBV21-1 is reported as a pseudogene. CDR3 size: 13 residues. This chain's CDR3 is CASLRQLGGGLFF. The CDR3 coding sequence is TGTGCCAGCCTCCGACAGCTAGGCGGGGGGCTGTTTTTT.

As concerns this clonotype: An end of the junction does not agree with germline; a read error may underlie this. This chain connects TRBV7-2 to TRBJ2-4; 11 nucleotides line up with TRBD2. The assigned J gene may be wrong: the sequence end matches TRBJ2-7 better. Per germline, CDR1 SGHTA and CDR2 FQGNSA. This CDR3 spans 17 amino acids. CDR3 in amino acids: CACSLAPTSGSSYEQYF. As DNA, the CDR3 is TGTGCCTGCAGCTTAGCCCCTACTAGCGGGAGCTCCTACGAGCAGTACTTC.

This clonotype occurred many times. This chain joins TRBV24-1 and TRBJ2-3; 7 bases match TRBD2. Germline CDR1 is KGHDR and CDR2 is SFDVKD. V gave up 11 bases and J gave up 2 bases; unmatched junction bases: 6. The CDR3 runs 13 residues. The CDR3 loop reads CASSGANTDTQYF. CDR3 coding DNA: TGTGCCAGCAGCGGGGCCAACACAGATACGCAGTATTTT.

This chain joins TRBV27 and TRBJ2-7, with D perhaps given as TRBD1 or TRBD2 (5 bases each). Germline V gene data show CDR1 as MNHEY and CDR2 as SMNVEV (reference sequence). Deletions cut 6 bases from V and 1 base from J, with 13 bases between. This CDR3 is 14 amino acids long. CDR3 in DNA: TGTGCCAGCAGACCGGGACCGCTATCCTACGAGCAGTACTTC. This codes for CASRPGPLSYEQYF.

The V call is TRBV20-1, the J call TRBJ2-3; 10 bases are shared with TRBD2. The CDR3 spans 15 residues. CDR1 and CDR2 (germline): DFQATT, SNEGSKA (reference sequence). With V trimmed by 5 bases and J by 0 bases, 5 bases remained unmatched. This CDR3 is CSASSGRGSTDTQYF. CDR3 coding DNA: TGCAGTGCTTCAAGCGGGAGGGGGAGCACAGATACGCAGTATTTT.

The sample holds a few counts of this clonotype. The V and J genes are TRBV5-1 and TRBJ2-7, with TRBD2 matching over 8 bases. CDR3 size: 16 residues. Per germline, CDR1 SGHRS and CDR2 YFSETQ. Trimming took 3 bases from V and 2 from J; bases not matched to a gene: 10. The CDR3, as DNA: TGCGCCAGCAGCTACGTAGCGGGGATCTCTCCCTACGAGCAGTACTTC. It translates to CASSYVAGISPYEQYF.

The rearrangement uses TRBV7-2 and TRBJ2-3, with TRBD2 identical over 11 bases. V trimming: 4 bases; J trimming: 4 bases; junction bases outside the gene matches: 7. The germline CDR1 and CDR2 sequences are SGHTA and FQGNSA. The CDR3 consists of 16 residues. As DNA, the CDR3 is TGTGCCAGCAGCTGGCCGGGACTAGCGGCGCCAGATACGCAGTATTTT. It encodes CASSWPGLAAPDTQYF.

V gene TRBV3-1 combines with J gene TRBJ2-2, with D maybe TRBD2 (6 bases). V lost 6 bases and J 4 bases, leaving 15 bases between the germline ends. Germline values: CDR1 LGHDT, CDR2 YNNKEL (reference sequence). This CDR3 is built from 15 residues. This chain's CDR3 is CASRLWISGTGELFF. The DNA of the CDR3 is TGTGCCAGCAGGCTTTGGATTAGCGGCACCGGGGAGCTGTTTTTT.

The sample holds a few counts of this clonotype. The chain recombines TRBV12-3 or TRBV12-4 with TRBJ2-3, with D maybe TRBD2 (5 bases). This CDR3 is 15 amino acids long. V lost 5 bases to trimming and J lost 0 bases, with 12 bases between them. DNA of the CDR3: TGTGCCAGCAGTCAACTAGGCGGGAGCACAGATACGCAGTATTTT. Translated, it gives CASSQLGGSTDTQYF.

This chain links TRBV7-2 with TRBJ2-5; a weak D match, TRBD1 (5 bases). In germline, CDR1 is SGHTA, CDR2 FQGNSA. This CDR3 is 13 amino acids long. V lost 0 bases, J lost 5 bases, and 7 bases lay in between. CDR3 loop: CASSLARAETQYF. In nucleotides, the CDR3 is TGTGCCAGCAGCTTAGCCAGGGCCGAGACCCAGTACTTC.

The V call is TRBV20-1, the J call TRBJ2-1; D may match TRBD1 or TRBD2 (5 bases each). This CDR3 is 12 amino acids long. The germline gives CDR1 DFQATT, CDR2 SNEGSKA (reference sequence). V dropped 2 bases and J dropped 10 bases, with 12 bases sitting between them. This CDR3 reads CSARRPGDEQFF. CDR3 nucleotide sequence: TGCAGTGCTAGACGCCCTGGGGACGAGCAGTTCTTC.

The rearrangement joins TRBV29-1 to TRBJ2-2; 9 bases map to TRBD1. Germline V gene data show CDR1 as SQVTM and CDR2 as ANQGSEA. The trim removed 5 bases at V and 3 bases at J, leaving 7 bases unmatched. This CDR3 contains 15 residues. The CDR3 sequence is CSVPQGAVDTGELFF. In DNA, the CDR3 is TGCAGCGTTCCACAGGGGGCGGTTGACACCGGGGAGCTGTTTTTT.